This entry lists 14 T cell receptor beta chains sequenced from one sample in a study of long-term antiretroviral therapy in people with HIV. At the survey level, the v3.0 immunoSEQ assay was run. The protocol was immunoSEQ multiplex PCR, while the TCRdb copy is restricted to in-frame clones and leaves out a portion. The repertoire holds 20,000 to 25,000 clones, with roughly 84% as singletons. The material sequenced was unsorted PBMCs, taken 0.2 years before starting antiretroviral therapy. The receptors come from a man aged 18 to 35 with HIV.

The chain has TRBV7-8 and TRBJ2-2, with D perhaps matching TRBD2 (6 bases). The V gene lost 3 bases and the J gene lost 1 base, with 12 bases spanning the gap. This CDR3 has 16 amino acids. The V gene's germline CDR1 is SGHVS and CDR2 FQNEAQ. This CDR3 reads CASSFGGARNTGELFF. CDR3 in DNA: TGTGCCAGCAGCTTTGGAGGGGCAAGGAACACCGGGGAGCTGTTTTTT.

The V call is TRBV5-6, the J call TRBJ2-1; a possible D gene is TRBD2 (6 bases). The germline V and J ends were trimmed by 0 bases and 7 bases, with 17 bases remaining between them. The CDR3 covers 16 residues. Per germline, CDR1 SGHDT and CDR2 YYEEEE. As DNA, the CDR3 is TGTGCCAGCAGCTTGGGGTTGGGGGGTTCAGGAAATGAGCAGTTCTTC. It codes for CASSLGLGGSGNEQFF.

V and J are TRBV18 and TRBJ1-1; D uncertain. The V and J ends lost 2 bases and 0 bases respectively, with 13 bases between them. The CDR3 has 16 residues. Germline values: CDR1 KGHSH, CDR2 LQKENI. Written as DNA, the CDR3 is TGTGCCAGCTCACCATCCGGTGGAACTATGAACACTGAAGCTTTCTTT. As protein: CASSPSGGTMNTEAFF.

In this sample, this clone turned up once. The rearrangement uses TRBV7-9 and TRBJ1-2, with 8 nucleotides matching TRBD1. Germline trimming cut 4 bases from V and 7 bases from J; bases unmatched to any gene: 20. The CDR3 runs 18 residues. The V gene's germline CDR1 is SEHNR and CDR2 FQNEAQ (reference sequence). In DNA, the CDR3 is TGTGCCAGCAGCTCGAACTCAGGGGGCGGGCATAGTTCAGCTGGCTACACCTTC. This encodes CASSSNSGGGHSSAGYTF. The variable domain in full, completed from reference TRBV7-9 and TRBJ1-2, reads DTGVSQNPRHKITKRGQNVTFRCDPISEHNRLYWYRQTLGQGPEFLTYFQNEAQLEKSRLLSDRFSAERPKGSFSTLEIQRTEQGDSAMYLCASSSNSGGGHSSAGYTFGSGTRLTVV.

This rearrangement joins TRBV7-2 to TRBJ2-3, with D possibly being TRBD2 (6 bases). The CDR3 is made up of 16 amino acids. Germline V gives CDR1 SGHTA, CDR2 FQGNSA. Trimming shortened V by 1 base and J by 1 base, and 12 bases separated the two germline ends. CDR3 in DNA: TGTGCCAGCAGCTTAGGGAGGGAGAGGGGCACAGATACGCAGTATTTT. Protein sequence: CASSLGRERGTDTQYF.

The chain links TRBV4-3 to TRBJ1-2; 10 bases line up with TRBD1. Unmatched junction bases numbered 11, after V lost 2 bases and J lost 8 bases. This CDR3 spans 16 amino acids. In germline, CDR1 is LGHNA, CDR2 YSLEER. CDR3 sequence: CASSQFKDRGREGYTF. DNA of the CDR3: TGCGCCAGCAGCCAATTCAAAGACAGGGGGCGAGAGGGCTACACCTTC.

The rearrangement joins TRBV7-6 to TRBJ2-3; unclear D gene. This CDR3 comprises 15 residues. V lost 0 bases and J lost 1, with 8 bases in between. Germline V lookup: CDR1 SGHVS, CDR2 FNYEAQ. CDR3 coding DNA: TGTGCCAGCAGCTTAGCGCCCGGCGGCACAGATACGCAGTATTTT. Translated, it gives CASSLAPGGTDTQYF.

This clone was counted a single time. The J gene is TRBJ1-2, the V gene TRBV4-1; possible D gene TRBD1, 5 bases. The CDR3 covers 12 residues. The V and J ends lost 0 bases and 8 bases respectively, with 7 bases between them. In germline, CDR1 is MGHRA, CDR2 YSYEKL. CDR3 amino acids: CASSQEWGGYTF. The CDR3 coding sequence is TGCGCCAGCAGCCAAGAGTGGGGGGGCTACACCTTC.

The gene calls are TRBV7-8 and TRBJ2-1, with 11 bases identical to TRBD2. Trimming at V came to 5 bases and at J to 4 bases, leaving 7 bases not matched to a gene. Germline values: CDR1 SGHVS, CDR2 FQNEAQ. The length of the CDR3 is 16 residues. The CDR3 sequence: CASSTRTSGSYNEQFF. The CDR3 DNA follows: TGTGCCAGCAGCACTCGGACTAGCGGGTCTTACAATGAGCAGTTCTTC.

This clone was detected a few times. V and J are TRBV9 and TRBJ2-2; the D gene is possibly TRBD2 (5 bases). Trimming cost V 3 bases and J 6 bases, with 21 bases left between them. This CDR3 has 17 residues. Germline loops: CDR1 SGDLS, CDR2 YYNGEE. CDR3: CASSAEVRTAGSGELFF. CDR3 DNA sequence: TGTGCCAGCAGCGCGGAGGTCCGTACGGCGGGCTCCGGGGAGCTGTTTTTT.

This chain links TRBV5-1 with TRBJ1-3, with D unresolved. The CDR3 totals 15 residues. V lost 0 bases to trimming and J lost 0 bases, with 7 bases between them. CDR1 and CDR2 from the germline V gene are SGHRS and YFSETQ. The CDR3 sequence is CASSLAGLSGNTIYF. The CDR3 nucleotides are TGCGCCAGCAGCTTGGCCGGGCTCTCTGGAAACACCATATATTTT.

The CDR3 nucleotides read TGTGCCAGCAGCTTAGTGGGTATTGGCCCTTCACCCCTCCACTTT. Protein product: CASSLVGIGPSPLHF. The rearrangement joins TRBV7-9 to TRBJ1-6, with D unresolved. The germline gives CDR1 SEHNR, CDR2 FQNEAQ (reference sequence). Trimming left V 1 base short and J 9 bases short, with 13 bases between. The CDR3 runs 15 residues.

This chain joins TRBV7-9 and TRBJ2-1, with TRBD1 matching over 9 bases. V gave up 4 bases and J gave up 7 bases; unmatched junction bases: 2. The germline gives CDR1 SEHNR, CDR2 FQNEAQ (reference sequence). CDR3 length: 13 residues. CDR3 in amino acids: CASSSDRGNEQFF. CDR3 DNA sequence: TGTGCCAGCAGCTCCGACAGGGGGAATGAGCAGTTCTTC.

The CDR3 nucleotides are TGCGCCAGCAGCTTCAACGGGGATGGCTACACCTTC. Translated: CASSFNGDGYTF. The chain uses TRBV5-1 and TRBJ1-2; D ambiguous. V shed 2 bases and J shed 6 bases, with 8 bases lying between them. This CDR3 has 12 amino acids. Germline V lookup: CDR1 SGHRS, CDR2 YFSETQ.